This T cell receptor beta chain was documented in a study of T cell responses to AZD1222 COVID-19 vaccine. Libraries were prepared by immunoSEQ multiplex PCR; TCRdb keeps only in-frame clonotypes and omits some of them. Seen here are approximately 120,000 clones, around nine tenths observed once, and the top ten hold roughly an eighth. Germline CDR1 is LNHDA and CDR2 is SQIVND (reference sequence). Between the trimmed V and J ends, which lost 11 bases and 0 bases, there was a span of 11 bases. This CDR3 is 12 amino acids long. Sequenced material: peripheral blood, taken on day 0 of AZD1222 vaccination. This chain links TRBV19 with TRBJ2-7; D gene ambiguous. The clonotype originates from an adult in good health. In DNA, the CDR3 is TGTGCCCGCCCGGTGGACTCCTACGAGCAGTACTTC. Its translation: CARPVDSYEQYF. Full variable domain (missing parts from reference TRBV19 and TRBJ2-7): DGGITQSPKYLFRKEGQNVTLSCEQNLNHDAMYWYRQDPGQGLRLIYYSQIVNDFQKGDIAEGYSVSREKKESFPLTVTSAQKNPTAFYLCARPVDSYEQYFGPGTRLTVT.